This entry describes one T cell receptor (beta chain). Its antigen is not known. The data were taken from a study of vaccination effects on CD4 cells after COVID-19. The CDR3 covers 15 residues. Trimming took 1 base from V and 5 from J, leaving 14 bases between them. The germline V gene has CDR1 LGHDT and CDR2 YNNKEL (reference sequence). Before any sequencing was done, the ViraFEST assay used viral peptide pools to expand antigen-specific CD4+ T cells. Having been cultured for around nine days, the cells underwent CD4+ T cell isolation. Each participant was given two doses of one vaccine (BNT162b2 or mRNA-1273). Every well got some 1.8 million PBMC, which were grown with about 10 IU/ml IL-2 and about 10 ug/ml peptides. Only in-frame clones appear in the TCRdb table, and some are missing; sequencing was by immunoSEQ multiplex PCR. The table includes approximately 83,000 clones, under 80% detected once.

This sequence originates from a human donor who received a COVID-19 vaccine. This chain links TRBV3-1 (or the pseudogene TRBV3-2) with TRBJ2-5; D remains ambiguous. The sequences come from CD4+ T cells from PBMCs cultured with HCoV-OC43 spike peptides, collected after COVID-19 vaccination. The subset: HCoV-OC43 spike overlapping peptide pool stimulation. In nucleotides, the CDR3 is TGTGCCAGCAGCCAAGCTCCGGGCTCAGGCGAGACCCAGTACTTC. It specifies CASSQAPGSGETQYF.